Included here is one T cell receptor (beta chain) sequence, with context. Its antigen is still unknown. The source of the sample is a study of shared clonotypes between healthy human individuals. General observations from the study: Sharing of clonotypes among donors was expected to vary with sequencing depth.

CDR3 size: 14 residues. The V and J ends lost 5 bases and 3 bases, in that order; junction bases with no gene match: 0. The germline V gene encodes CDR1 ENHRY and CDR2 SYGVKD. Repertoires were generated with immunoSEQ multiplex PCR, while TCRdb's copy carries only in-frame clones and drops some. Counted here are about 480,000 clones, over 75% occurring once; the ten biggest clones make up 12%. This TCR derives from a woman between 40 and 50 years old in good health. Some clones in this sample may be carry-over from other donors' samples. The gene calls are TRBV10-3 and TRBJ2-5; TRBD2 aligns across 13 bases. The specimen sequenced was PBMCs. CDR3 loop: CAISTSGGEETQYF. DNA of the CDR3: TGTGCCATCAGTACTAGCGGGGGGGAAGAGACCCAGTACTTC.